This T cell receptor (beta chain) was captured by sequencing in a study of PD-1 blockade in classical Hodgkin lymphoma. The V and J ends lost 5 bases and 6 bases respectively, with 17 bases between them. The germline gives CDR1 MNHEY, CDR2 SMNVEV (reference sequence). The CDR3 spans 14 residues. Measured with immunoSEQ multiplex PCR; TCRdb has only the in-frame clones, and not every one. The table has about 9,900 clones, 92% seen once. Every patient relapsed after autologous stem cell transplantation, and brentuximab vedotin exposure varied. This clone was counted once. The receptor was isolated from a human donor with classical Hodgkin lymphoma. Sequenced here: peripheral blood mononuclear cells (PBMCs), sampled at baseline. This chain connects TRBV27 to TRBJ2-7; D might be TRBD1 (5 bases). The chain's CDR3 is CASSPDSNPGEQYF. The CDR3, as DNA: TGTGCCAGCAGTCCAGACAGCAACCCGGGCGAGCAGTACTTC.